One and the same sample provided the 4 T cell receptor beta chains below, sequenced in a study of cytomegalovirus exposure and HLA in healthy donors. The PCR was carried out with 60 Vbeta primers and 13 Jbeta primers. Clones were read by immunoSEQ multiplex PCR, and TCRdb kept only the in-frame ones, dropping some. The table shows 150,000 or so clones, with around four fifths occurring only once. Sequences were obtained from PBMCs. All receptors come from a woman between 40 and 50 years old in good health and CMV-seronegative.

V gene TRBV27 combines with J gene TRBJ1-1, with D unclear. Trimming cost V 1 base and J 6 bases, with 9 bases left between them. This CDR3 has 13 residues. Per germline, CDR1 MNHEY and CDR2 SMNVEV (reference sequence). The CDR3, as DNA: TGTGCCAGCAGTTTATTGGCGGGCCCTGAAGCTTTCTTT. The encoded protein is CASSLLAGPEAFF.

The V gene is TRBV28, the J gene TRBJ2-1, with a tentative D call TRBD2 (5 bases). Germline CDR1 MDHEN, CDR2 SYDVKM. The CDR3 sequence is 15 residues long. V shed 5 bases and J shed 10 bases, with 21 bases lying between them. This CDR3 is CASSPHRGPMGEQFF. The DNA of the CDR3 is TGTGCCAGCAGTCCTCACCGCGGGCCAATGGGAGAGCAGTTCTTC.

The chain couples TRBV5-1 to TRBJ2-7, with 8 bases identical to TRBD2. V shed 4 bases, J shed 3 bases, and the junction held 15 bases outside the gene matches. The CDR3 has 17 residues. The germline gives CDR1 SGHRS, CDR2 YFSETQ. CDR3 nucleotide sequence: TGCGCCAGCAGCCTTTACGGGGGGGGGCTAGCCCTCTACGAGCAGTACTTC. Translated, it gives CASSLYGGGLALYEQYF. The full variable domain, with the rest looked up from reference TRBV5-1 and TRBJ2-7, is KAGVTQTPRYLIKTRGQQVTLSCSPISGHRSVSWYQQTPGQGLQFLFEYFSETQRNKGNFPGRFSGRQFSNSRSEMNVSTLELGDSALYLCASSLYGGGLALYEQYFGPGTRLTVT.

The chain is built from TRBV7-6 and TRBJ2-7; a possible D gene is TRBD2 (5 bases). CDR1 is SGHVS, CDR2 FNYEAQ, per germline. This CDR3 is built from 14 residues. V lost 8 bases and J 2 bases, leaving 16 bases between the germline ends. The CDR3 region has the DNA TGTGCCAGCTCCTCACGCGAGGGAACCTACGAGCAGTACTTC. It translates to CASSSREGTYEQYF.